A selection of T cell receptor beta chains follows, all from one sample in a study of blood T cell repertoires in COVID-19. Produced via immunoSEQ multiplex PCR; TCRdb's table is partial and in-frame only. Here the sample spans roughly 120,000 clones, less than 85% being singletons. The material sequenced was peripheral blood. These TCRs come from a human donor in a cohort sampled during active or convalescent COVID-19. Each CDR3 is given with its conserved first and last residue. The D gene is left open where the match is weak. For some rows the clone size is stated as once, few or many, or as a class when expanded; others skip it.

TRBJ1-5,.,TRBV29-1,.,CSFLGASNQPQHF,TGCAGCTTTTTGGGGGCGAGCAATCAGCCCCAGCATTTT
TRBJ2-1,.,TRBV2,TRBD2,CASSETSGRSYNEQFF,TGTGCCAGCAGTGAAACTAGCGGGAGATCCTACAATGAGCAGTTCTTC
TRBJ2-1,.,TRBV21-1,.,CASSKEHPNEQFF,TGTGCCAGCAGCAAAGAACACCCCAATGAGCAGTTCTTC
TRBJ1-3,.,TRBV6-6,.,CASSYGGSGNTIYF,TGTGCCAGCAGTTACGGGGGGTCTGGAAACACCATATATTTT
TRBJ2-7,.,TRBV7-9,.,CASSLWLGGTSEQYF,TGTGCCAGCAGCTTATGGCTCGGGGGAACAAGCGAGCAGTACTTC
TRBJ1-6,.,TRBV6-5,.,CASSSYRDSPLHF,TGTGCCAGCAGTTCCTATCGGGATTCACCCCTCCACTTT
TRBJ2-3,.,TRBV14,TRBD2,CASSQESVLAGVSDTQYF,TGTGCCAGCAGCCAAGAGTCGGTCCTAGCGGGAGTCTCGGATACGCAGTATTTT
TRBJ2-1,.,TRBV6-2/TRBV6-3,.,CASSYASFYEQFF,TGTGCCAGCAGTTACGCTAGCTTCTATGAGCAGTTCTTC
TRBJ2-1,.,TRBV7-8,TRBD2,CASSLLPGRSSYNEQFF,TGTGCCAGCAGCTTACTTCCCGGGAGGAGCTCCTACAATGAGCAGTTCTTC
TRBJ1-2,.,TRBV6-5,TRBD1,CASSYSGTGSYGYTF,TGTGCCAGCAGTTACTCCGGGACAGGGAGCTATGGCTACACCTTC
TRBJ2-7,few,TRBV5-1,.,CASSLPGVFYEQYF,TGCGCCAGCAGCTTGCCCGGAGTATTCTACGAGCAGTACTTC
TRBJ2-7,once,TRBV19,.,CASSPGRGTGEQYF,TGTGCCAGTAGTCCCGGGCGCGGGACGGGGGAGCAGTACTTC
TRBJ1-2,.,TRBV9,.,CASSVGAPLYYGYTF,TGTGCCAGCAGCGTAGGGGCCCCCCTCTACTATGGCTACACCTTC
TRBJ1-5,.,TRBV6-5,.,CASSRGGDSNQPQHF,TGTGCCAGCAGCCGGGGAGGGGATAGCAATCAGCCCCAGCATTTT
TRBJ2-7,.,TRBV5-6,.,CASSLVGTRQKKEQYF,TGTGCCAGCAGCTTGGTTGGCACCCGACAAAAAAAAGAGCAGTACTTC
TRBJ2-1,.,TRBV5-1,TRBD1,CASSTGGDEQFF,TGCGCCAGCAGCACAGGGGGCGATGAGCAGTTCTTC
TRBJ2-7,few,TRBV5-4,TRBD2,CASSTGLAGGISTAEQYF,TGTGCCAGCAGCACCGGACTAGCGGGAGGGATCTCTACTGCGGAGCAGTACTTC
TRBJ1-1,.,TRBV7-2,.,CASSLVTEIRGTEAFF,TGTGCCAGCAGCTTAGTAACCGAAATTAGGGGCACTGAAGCTTTCTTT
TRBJ2-7,.,TRBV6-2/TRBV6-3,.,CASSYSRAGFEDVF,TGTGCCAGCAGTTACTCTAGGGCGGGGTTCGAGGATGTCTTC
TRBJ2-3,.,TRBV10-3,.,CAITVHPSTDTQYF,TGTGCCATCACGGTTCATCCTAGCACAGATACGCAGTATTTT
TRBJ2-3,.,TRBV5-1,.,CASSPGLGTDTQYF,TGCGCCAGCAGCCCGGGACTTGGCACAGATACGCAGTATTTT
TRBJ1-1,.,TRBV20-1,.,CSASTGLNTEAFF,TGCAGTGCTAGTACAGGCTTGAACACTGAAGCTTTCTTT
TRBJ1-6,.,TRBV10-3,.,CAISEEPRGAGRSNSPLHF,TGTGCCATCAGTGAGGAGCCCAGAGGAGCTGGGAGGAGTAATTCACCCCTCCACTTT
TRBJ2-5,.,TRBV7-9,TRBD2,CASSSGGPEETQYF,TGTGCCAGCAGCTCGGGAGGGCCCGAAGAGACCCAGTACTTC
TRBJ2-3,.,TRBV27,.,CASSLGGPGRTDTQYF,TGTGCCAGCAGTTTGGGGGGACCGGGGCGTACAGATACGCAGTATTTT
TRBJ1-1,.,TRBV4-3,.,CASSQAGRLAAFF,TGCGCCAGCAGCCAAGCGGGGAGGTTGGCGGCTTTCTTT